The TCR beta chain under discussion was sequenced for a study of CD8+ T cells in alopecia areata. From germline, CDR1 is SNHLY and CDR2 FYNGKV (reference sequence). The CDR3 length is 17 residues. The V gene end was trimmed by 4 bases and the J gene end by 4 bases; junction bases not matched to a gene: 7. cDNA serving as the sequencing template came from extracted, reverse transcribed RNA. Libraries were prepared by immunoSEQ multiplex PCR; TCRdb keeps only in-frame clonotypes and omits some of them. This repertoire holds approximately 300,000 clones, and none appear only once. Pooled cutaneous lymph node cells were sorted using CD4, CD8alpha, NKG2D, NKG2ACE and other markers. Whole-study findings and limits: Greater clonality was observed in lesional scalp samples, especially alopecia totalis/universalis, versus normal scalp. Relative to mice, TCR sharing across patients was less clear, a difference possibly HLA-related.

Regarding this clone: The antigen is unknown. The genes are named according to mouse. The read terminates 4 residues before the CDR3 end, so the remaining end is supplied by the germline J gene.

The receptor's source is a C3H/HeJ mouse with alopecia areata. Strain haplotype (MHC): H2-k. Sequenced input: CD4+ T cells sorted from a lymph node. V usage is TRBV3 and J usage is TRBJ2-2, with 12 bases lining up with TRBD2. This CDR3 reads CASSSGTGGKVTGQLYF. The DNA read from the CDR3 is TGTGCCAGCAGCTCGGGGACTGGGGGGAAAGTCACCGGG.